Below are 9 T cell receptor beta chains sequenced from a single sample in a study of CD8 T cells in Susac syndrome. With random hexamers, reverse transcription was performed on roughly 0.45 to 1 ug of RNA. TCRdb redid the calling of the immunoSEQ multiplex PCR reads with MiXCR, one entry per CDR3 protein. The repertoire holds some 150,000 distinct CDR3 sequences, with roughly 94% as singletons. Sample: CD8+ T cells from PBMCs. Receptors originate from a human donor with multiple sclerosis.

This chain joins TRBV28 and TRBJ2-5; D gene uncertain. The CDR3 is made up of 11 amino acids. Looked up from germline, CDR1 is MDHEN and CDR2 is SYDVKM. V gave up 8 bases and J gave up 2 bases, with 6 bases separating them. The CDR3 nucleotides read TGTGCCAGCCATGGGCAAGAGACCCAGTACTTC. The encoded protein is CASHGQETQYF.

The chain couples TRBV2 to TRBJ2-7; D may match TRBD1 or TRBD2 (5 bases each). The CDR3 length is 11 residues. Per the germline V gene, CDR1 is SNHLY and CDR2 is FYNNEI. V dropped 8 bases and J dropped 2 bases, with 7 bases sitting between them. Written as DNA, the CDR3 is TGTGCCAGCGGGGGAACCTACGAGCAGTACTTC. Amino acid sequence: CASGGTYEQYF.

The chain uses TRBV7-2 and TRBJ2-6, with TRBD1 matching over 12 bases. CDR1 is SGHTA, CDR2 FQGNSA, per germline. The CDR3 totals 19 residues. With 5 bases clipped from V and 1 base from J, the junction kept 9 bases outside the gene matches. DNA of the CDR3: TGTGCCAGCAGCCCGGAGGGACAGGGGGCGCGGTCTGGGGCCAACGTCCTGACTTTC. It translates to CASSPEGQGARSGANVLTF. Supplemented by reference TRBV7-2 and TRBJ2-6, the full variable domain reads GAGVSQSPSNKVTEKGKDVELRCDPISGHTALYWYRQSLGQGLEFLIYFQGNSAPDKSGLPSDRFSAERTGGSVSTLTIQRTQQEDSAVYLCASSPEGQGARSGANVLTFGAGSRLTVL.

This clonotype appeared a single time. The chain couples TRBV19 to TRBJ2-3, with 7 bases fitting TRBD2. V lost 3 bases to trimming and J lost 2 bases; unmatched junction nucleotides: 5. Per the germline V gene, CDR1 is LNHDA and CDR2 is SQIVND (reference sequence). The CDR3 runs 15 residues. CDR3 DNA sequence: TGTGCCAGTAGTATCGGACGGGGGGTCACAGATACGCAGTATTTT. It translates to CASSIGRGVTDTQYF.

The gene calls are TRBV19 and TRBJ1-5; tentative D call: TRBD1 (5 bases). Germline lookup yields CDR1 LNHDA and CDR2 SQIVND (reference sequence). The CDR3 sequence is 14 residues long. The V and J ends lost 10 bases and 7 bases respectively, with 20 bases between them. CDR3 region: CANPPDSTWQPQHF. CDR3 bases: TGTGCCAACCCACCAGACAGTACGTGGCAGCCCCAGCATTTT.

The chain couples TRBV27 to TRBJ2-5; perhaps TRBD2 as D (6 bases). The CDR3 extends over 14 amino acids. The V gene lost 0 bases and the J gene lost 5 bases, with 10 bases spanning the gap. Looked up from germline, CDR1 is MNHEY and CDR2 is SMNVEV (reference sequence). The chain's CDR3 is CASSLSGRRETQYF. CDR3 DNA sequence: TGTGCCAGCAGTTTATCAGGGAGGAGGGAGACCCAGTACTTC.

The gene calls are TRBV7-2 and TRBJ2-2; D is ambiguous. V was clipped by 3 bases and J by 2 bases, with 13 bases between them. CDR1 and CDR2 from the germline V gene are SGHTA and FQGNSA. The CDR3 totals 16 residues. CDR3 nucleotides: TGTGCCAGCAGCTTGCCCCCTCCTCCCAACACCGGGGAGCTGTTTTTT. Encoded protein: CASSLPPPPNTGELFF.

This clonotype was detected only once. V usage is TRBV28 and J usage is TRBJ2-7; 8 positions agree with TRBD1. Germline V gene data show CDR1 as MDHEN and CDR2 as SYDVKM. The CDR3 sequence is 15 residues long. J gave up 2 bases and V 3 bases, and 6 bases lay outside the gene matches. For the CDR3, the DNA is TGTGCCAGCAGTTTTGGGACAGGAGCCGCCTACGAGCAGTACTTC. Translated, it gives CASSFGTGAAYEQYF. Filled out from reference TRBV28 and TRBJ2-7, the complete variable domain reads DVKVTQSSRYLVKRTGEKVFLECVQDMDHENMFWYRQDPGLGLRLIYFSYDVKMKEKGDIPEGYSVSREKKERFSLILESASTNQTSMYLCASSFGTGAAYEQYFGPGTRLTVT.

The chain has TRBV19 and TRBJ2-5; 11 bases align to TRBD2. The germline gives CDR1 LNHDA, CDR2 SQIVND (reference sequence). The CDR3 length is 14 residues. The V and J ends lost 8 bases and 0 bases, in that order; junction bases with no gene match: 2. The CDR3 coding sequence is TGTGCCAGTGGGACTAGCGGTAACCAAGAGACCCAGTACTTC. Residues: CASGTSGNQETQYF.